This TCR beta chain stems from a study of Ad26.COV2.S vaccination and SARS-CoV-2 variants. Study results and caveats: It is possible that the TCR breadth and depth analyses underestimated the total T cell responses.

Treatment specified: around 19 received Ad26.COV2.S at low or high dose, single or two shots; about 5 received placebo; per-sample allocation not given. Sampling was performed 63 days after the first vaccine or placebo injection. Profiling relied on immunoSEQ multiplex PCR, and the TCRdb table lists in-frame clones only, not all of them. Among 410,000 or so clones, about nine tenths were seen once, and the ten largest hold around 1.7%. The CDR3 is 13 amino acids. Trimming removed 2 bases at V and 6 bases at J, with 10 bases between. Germline V gives CDR1 MGHDK, CDR2 SYGVNS. Only a few counts were recorded for this clone. The target antigen is unknown.

The receptor was derived from a person between 18 and 65 years old who received the Ad26.COV2.S COVID-19 vaccine or a placebo. Sequencing was performed on peripheral blood, taken in a trial of Ad26.COV2.S vaccine versus placebo. The V gene is TRBV25-1, the J gene TRBJ1-2, with D unresolved. CDR3 DNA: TGTGCCAGCAGTGAAGTCCCAAGGAATGGCTACACCTTC. Translating it yields CASSEVPRNGYTF.